This T cell receptor beta chain is drawn from a study of shared clonotypes between healthy human individuals. Repertoires were generated with immunoSEQ multiplex PCR, while TCRdb's copy carries only in-frame clones and drops some. This table holds about a million clones, around three quarters found once. The germline V and J ends were trimmed by 3 bases and 2 bases, with 12 bases remaining between them. The V gene's germline CDR1 is SGDLS and CDR2 YYNGEE. The CDR3 covers 14 residues. The J gene is TRBJ2-7, the V gene TRBV9; D may be TRBD2 (5 bases). The sequence was collected from a young man in good health. Some clones in this sample may be carry-over from other donors' samples. Sequencing used memory CD4+ T cells from PBMCs. Subset of the sample: CD45RA-negative fraction. CDR3 sequence reads: CASSDGLGTYEQYF. The DNA for the CDR3 is TGTGCCAGCAGCGACGGACTGGGAACCTACGAGCAGTACTTC.